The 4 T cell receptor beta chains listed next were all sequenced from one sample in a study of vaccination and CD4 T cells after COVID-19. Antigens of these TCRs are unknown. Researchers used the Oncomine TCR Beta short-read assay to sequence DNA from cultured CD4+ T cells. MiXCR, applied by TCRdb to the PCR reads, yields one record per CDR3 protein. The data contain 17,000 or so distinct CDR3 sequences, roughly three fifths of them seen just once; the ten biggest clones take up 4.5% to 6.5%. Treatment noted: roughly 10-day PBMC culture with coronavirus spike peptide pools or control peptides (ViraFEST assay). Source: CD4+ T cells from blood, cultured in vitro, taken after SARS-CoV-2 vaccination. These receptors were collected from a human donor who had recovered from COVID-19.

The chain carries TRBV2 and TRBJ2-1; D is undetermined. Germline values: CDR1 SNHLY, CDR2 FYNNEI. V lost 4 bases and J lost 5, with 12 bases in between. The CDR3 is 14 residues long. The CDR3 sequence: CASSVPVENNEQFF. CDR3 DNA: TGTGCCAGCAGTGTTCCGGTTGAGAACAATGAGCAGTTCTTC.

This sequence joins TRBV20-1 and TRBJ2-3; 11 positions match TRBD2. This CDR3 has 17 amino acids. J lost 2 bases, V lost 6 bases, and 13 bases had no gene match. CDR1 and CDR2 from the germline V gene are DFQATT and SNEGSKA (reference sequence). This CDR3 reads CSAVGSTSGTLTDTQYF. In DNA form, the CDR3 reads TGCAGTGCGGTGGGGTCGACTAGCGGGACCCTCACAGATACGCAGTATTTT.

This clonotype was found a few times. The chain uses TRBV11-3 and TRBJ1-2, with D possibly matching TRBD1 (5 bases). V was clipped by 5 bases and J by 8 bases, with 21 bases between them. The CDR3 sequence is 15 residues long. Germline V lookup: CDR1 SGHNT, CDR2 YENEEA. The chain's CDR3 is CASSRGAGMNGGYTF. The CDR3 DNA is TGTGCCAGCAGCCGTGGGGCAGGGATGAACGGAGGCTACACCTTC.

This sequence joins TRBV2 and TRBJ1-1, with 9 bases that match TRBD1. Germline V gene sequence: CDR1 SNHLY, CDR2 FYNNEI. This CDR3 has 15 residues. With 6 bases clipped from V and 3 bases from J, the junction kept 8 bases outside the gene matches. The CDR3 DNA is TGTGCCAGCAGGACGACAGGGGGGCGGGACACTGAAGCTTTCTTT. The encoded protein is CASRTTGGRDTEAFF. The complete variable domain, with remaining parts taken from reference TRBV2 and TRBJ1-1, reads EPEVTQTPSHQVTQMGQEVILRCVPISNHLYFYWYRQILGQKVEFLVSFYNNEISEKSEIFDDQFSVERPDGSNFTLKIRSTKLEDSAMYFCASRTTGGRDTEAFFGQGTRLTVV.